This entry concerns a single T cell receptor (beta chain). What it binds is unknown. These data belong to a study of lymphopenia after photon versus proton radiotherapy. Study-wide results and limits: Relative stability marked proton patients; photon patients lost diversity and naive cells. Post-nadir diversity loss with photons came from oligoclonal expansion, particularly CD8+ Temra cells. Authors raise, but do not show, better survival with proton therapy. In patients who died, overall survival fell as post-nadir TCR diversity dropped more.

The repertoire was sequenced with immunoSEQ multiplex PCR; TCRdb's copy has only in-frame clones and lacks some. There are 150,000 or so clones in the sample; 88% occur only once, and around 5.1% lies in the top ten. V was clipped by 1 base and J by 0 bases, with 6 bases between them. Per germline, CDR1 SGDLS and CDR2 YYNGEE. This CDR3 contains 14 residues. Sequences were derived from peripheral blood, sampled from a patient treated with photon-based radiotherapy. The clonotype comes from a man aged 50 to 59 with gastric cancer. The rearrangement uses TRBV9 and TRBJ2-3; D is unclear. CDR3 coding DNA: TGTGCCAGCAGCGTACGCCCTAGCACAGATACGCAGTATTTT. Residues: CASSVRPSTDTQYF. The full variable domain, in which reference TRBV9 and TRBJ2-3 provide the parts outside the CDR3, is DSGVTQTPKHLITATGQRVTLRCSPRSGDLSVYWYQQSLDQGLQFLIQYYNGEERAKGNILERFSAQQFPDLHSELNLSSLELGDSALYFCASSVRPSTDTQYFGPGTRLTVL.